This paragraph covers one T cell receptor beta chain sequence. These data are taken from a study of T cell responses to AZD1222 COVID-19 vaccine. Produced via immunoSEQ multiplex PCR; TCRdb's table is partial and in-frame only. The data show some 40,000 clones, about 88% seen once. CDR3 size: 16 residues. The V and J ends lost 7 bases and 9 bases, in that order; junction bases with no gene match: 13. Germline assignment: CDR1 SQVTM and CDR2 ANQGSEA. The material was peripheral blood, obtained 28 days after the second dose of the MenACWY control vaccine. This chain uses TRBV29-1 with TRBJ2-6; 12 nucleotides align to TRBD2. This sequence was found in an adult who received the MenACWY meningococcal vaccine as a control. The CDR3 DNA reads as TGCAGCGCGACGGCCGGGACTAGCGGGCGGCACAACGTCCTGACTTTC. This translates into CSATAGTSGRHNVLTF.